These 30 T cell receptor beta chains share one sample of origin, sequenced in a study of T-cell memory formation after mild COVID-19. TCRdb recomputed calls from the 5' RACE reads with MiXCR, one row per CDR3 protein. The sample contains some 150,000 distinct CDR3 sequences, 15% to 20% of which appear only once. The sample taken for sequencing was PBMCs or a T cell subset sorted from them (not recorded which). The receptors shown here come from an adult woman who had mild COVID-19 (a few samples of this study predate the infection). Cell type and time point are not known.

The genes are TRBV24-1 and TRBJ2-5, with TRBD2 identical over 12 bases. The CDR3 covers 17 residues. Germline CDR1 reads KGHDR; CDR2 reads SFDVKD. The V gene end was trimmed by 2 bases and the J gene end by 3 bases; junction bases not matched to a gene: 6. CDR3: CATSDSGLAGTKETQYF. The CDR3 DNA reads TGTGCCACCAGTGATTCCGGACTAGCGGGAACCAAAGAGACCCAGTACTTC.

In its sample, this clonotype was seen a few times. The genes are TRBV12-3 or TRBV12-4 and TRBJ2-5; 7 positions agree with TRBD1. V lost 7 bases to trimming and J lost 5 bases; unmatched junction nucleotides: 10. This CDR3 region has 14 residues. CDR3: CASTNTGVMETQYF. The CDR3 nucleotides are TGTGCCAGCACCAATACAGGGGTAATGGAGACCCAGTACTTC.

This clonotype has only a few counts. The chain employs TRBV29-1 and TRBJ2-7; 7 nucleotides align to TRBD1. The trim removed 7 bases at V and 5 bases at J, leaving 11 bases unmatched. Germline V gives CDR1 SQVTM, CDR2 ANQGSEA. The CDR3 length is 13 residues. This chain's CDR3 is CSARTGSPDEQYF. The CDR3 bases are TGCAGCGCCCGGACAGGATCCCCGGACGAGCAGTACTTC.

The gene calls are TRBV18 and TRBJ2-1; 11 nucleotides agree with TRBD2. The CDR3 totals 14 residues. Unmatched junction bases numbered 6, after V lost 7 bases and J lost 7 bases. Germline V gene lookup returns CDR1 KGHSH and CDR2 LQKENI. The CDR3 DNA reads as TGTGCCAGCTGCGAACTAGCGGGGGTTAATGAGCAGTTCTTC. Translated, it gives CASCELAGVNEQFF.

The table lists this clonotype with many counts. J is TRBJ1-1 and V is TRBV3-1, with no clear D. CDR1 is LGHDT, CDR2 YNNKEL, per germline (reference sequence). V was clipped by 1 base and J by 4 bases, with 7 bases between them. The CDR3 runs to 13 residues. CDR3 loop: CASSQGVGTEAFF. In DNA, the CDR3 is TGTGCCAGCAGCCAAGGCGTGGGCACTGAAGCTTTCTTT.

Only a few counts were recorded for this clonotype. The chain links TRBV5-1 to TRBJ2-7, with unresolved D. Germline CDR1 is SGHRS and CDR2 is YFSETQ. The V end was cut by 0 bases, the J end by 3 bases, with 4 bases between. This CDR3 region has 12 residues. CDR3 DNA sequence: TGCGCCAGCAGCTTGGAACACTACGAGCAGTACTTC. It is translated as CASSLEHYEQYF.

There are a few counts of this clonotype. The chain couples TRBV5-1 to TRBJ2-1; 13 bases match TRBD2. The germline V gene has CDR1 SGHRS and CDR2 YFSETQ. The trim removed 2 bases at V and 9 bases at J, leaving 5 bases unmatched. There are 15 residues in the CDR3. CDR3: CASSLPGTSGTEQFF. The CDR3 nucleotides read TGCGCCAGCAGCTTACCCGGGACTAGCGGGACTGAGCAGTTCTTC.

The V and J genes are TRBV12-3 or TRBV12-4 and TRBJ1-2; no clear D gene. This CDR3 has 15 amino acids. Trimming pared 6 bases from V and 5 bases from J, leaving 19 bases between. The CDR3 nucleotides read TGTGCCAGCAGCCCTATGGCGTCGGCCGGGTATGGCTACACCTTC. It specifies CASSPMASAGYGYTF.

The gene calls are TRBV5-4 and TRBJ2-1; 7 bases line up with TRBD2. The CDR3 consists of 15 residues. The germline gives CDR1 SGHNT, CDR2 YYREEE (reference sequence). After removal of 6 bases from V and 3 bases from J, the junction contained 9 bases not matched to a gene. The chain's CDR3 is CASTNLVAGYNEQFF. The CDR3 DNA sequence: TGTGCCAGCACCAACTTGGTAGCGGGCTACAATGAGCAGTTCTTC.

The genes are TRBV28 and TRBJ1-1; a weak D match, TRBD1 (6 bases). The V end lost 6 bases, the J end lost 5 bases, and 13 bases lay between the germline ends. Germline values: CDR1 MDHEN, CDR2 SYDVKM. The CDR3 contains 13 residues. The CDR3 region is CASRPGVGTEAFF. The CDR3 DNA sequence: TGTGCCAGCAGACCAGGGGTGGGAACTGAAGCTTTCTTT.

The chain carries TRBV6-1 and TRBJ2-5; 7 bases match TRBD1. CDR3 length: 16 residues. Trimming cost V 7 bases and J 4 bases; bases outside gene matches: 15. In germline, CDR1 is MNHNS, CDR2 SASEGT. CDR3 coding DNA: TGTGCCAGCACTCCCCGAACAGGGGTCGTGACAGAGACCCAGTACTTC. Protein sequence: CASTPRTGVVTETQYF.

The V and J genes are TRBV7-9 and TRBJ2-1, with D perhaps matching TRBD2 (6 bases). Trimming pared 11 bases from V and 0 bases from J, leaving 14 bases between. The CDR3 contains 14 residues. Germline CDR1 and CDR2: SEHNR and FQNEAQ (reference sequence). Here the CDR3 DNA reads TGTGCCGCGGGGACGGGCAGCTCCTACAATGAGCAGTTCTTC. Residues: CAAGTGSSYNEQFF.

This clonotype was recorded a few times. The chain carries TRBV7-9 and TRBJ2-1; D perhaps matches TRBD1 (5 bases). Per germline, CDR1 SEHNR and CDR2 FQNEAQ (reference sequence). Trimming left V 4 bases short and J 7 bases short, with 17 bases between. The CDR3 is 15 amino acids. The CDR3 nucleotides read TGTGCCAGCAGCTGGAATAAAGCCTCAGGGAATGAGCAGTTCTTC. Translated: CASSWNKASGNEQFF.

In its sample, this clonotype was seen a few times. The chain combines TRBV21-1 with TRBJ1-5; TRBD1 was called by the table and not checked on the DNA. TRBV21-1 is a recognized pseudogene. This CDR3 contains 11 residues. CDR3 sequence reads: CARGDNQPQHF. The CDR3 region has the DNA TGTGCCAGAGGGGACAATCAGCCCCAGCATTTT.

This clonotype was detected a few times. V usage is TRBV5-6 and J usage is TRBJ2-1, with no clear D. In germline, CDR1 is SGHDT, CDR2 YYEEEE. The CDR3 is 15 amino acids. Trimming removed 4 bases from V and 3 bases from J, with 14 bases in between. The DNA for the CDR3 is TGTGCCAGCAGCCGAGGAATAGAGTTCTACAATGAGCAGTTCTTC. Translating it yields CASSRGIEFYNEQFF.

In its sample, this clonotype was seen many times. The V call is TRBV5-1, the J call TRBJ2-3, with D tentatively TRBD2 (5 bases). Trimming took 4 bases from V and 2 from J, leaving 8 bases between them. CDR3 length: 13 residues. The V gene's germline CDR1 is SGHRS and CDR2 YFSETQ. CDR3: CASSEDSTDTQYF. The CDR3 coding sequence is TGCGCCAGCAGCGAGGACTCCACAGATACGCAGTATTTT.

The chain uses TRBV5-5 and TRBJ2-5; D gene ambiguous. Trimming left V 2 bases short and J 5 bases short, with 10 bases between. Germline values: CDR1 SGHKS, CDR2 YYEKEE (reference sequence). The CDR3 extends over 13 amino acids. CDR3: CASSFGATETQYF. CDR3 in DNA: TGTGCCAGCAGCTTCGGAGCGACGGAGACCCAGTACTTC.

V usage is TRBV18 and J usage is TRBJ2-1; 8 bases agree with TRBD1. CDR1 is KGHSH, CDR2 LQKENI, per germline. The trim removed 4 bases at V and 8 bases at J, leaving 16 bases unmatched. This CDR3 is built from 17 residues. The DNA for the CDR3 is TGTGCCAGCTCACGTCCCCCCCGGACAGGGTTGCTAGATGAGCAGTTCTTC. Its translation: CASSRPPRTGLLDEQFF.

The DNA for the CDR3 is TGTGCCAGCTCACCTGGCCAGGGGGCGGTCGGCTACACCTTC. As protein: CASSPGQGAVGYTF. The V gene is TRBV18, the J gene TRBJ1-2, with 8 bases that match TRBD1. Germline lookup yields CDR1 KGHSH and CDR2 LQKENI. The CDR3 extends over 14 amino acids. The junction had 8 bases not matched to a gene; V was cut back by 3 bases and J by 8 bases.

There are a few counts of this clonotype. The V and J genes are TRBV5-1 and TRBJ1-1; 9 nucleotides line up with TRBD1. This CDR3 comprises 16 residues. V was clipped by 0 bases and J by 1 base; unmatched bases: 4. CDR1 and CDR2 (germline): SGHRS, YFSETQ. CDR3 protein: CASSLVPGQGNTEAFF. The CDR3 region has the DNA TGCGCCAGCAGCTTGGTACCGGGACAGGGGAACACTGAAGCTTTCTTT.

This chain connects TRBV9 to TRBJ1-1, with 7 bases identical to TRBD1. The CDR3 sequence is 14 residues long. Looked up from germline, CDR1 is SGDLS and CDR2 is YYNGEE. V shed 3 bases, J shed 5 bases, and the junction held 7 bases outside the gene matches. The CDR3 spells CASSAHQQGTEAFF. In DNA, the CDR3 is TGTGCCAGCAGCGCCCACCAACAGGGGACTGAAGCTTTCTTT.

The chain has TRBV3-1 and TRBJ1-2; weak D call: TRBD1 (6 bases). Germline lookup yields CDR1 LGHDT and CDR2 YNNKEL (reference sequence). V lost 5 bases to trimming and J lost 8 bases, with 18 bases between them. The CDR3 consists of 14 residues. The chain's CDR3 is CASSKTGITSGYTF. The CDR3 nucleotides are TGTGCCAGCAGCAAAACAGGGATAACGAGCGGCTACACCTTC.

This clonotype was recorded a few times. Written as DNA, the CDR3 is TGCGCCAGCAGCCAAGATCACAGAGGGATAGCTTTCTTT. It specifies CASSQDHRGIAFF. This chain uses TRBV4-1 with TRBJ1-1; D is undetermined. V was shortened by 0 bases and J by 10 bases, with 12 bases between the two germline ends. Germline V gene data show CDR1 as MGHRA and CDR2 as YSYEKL. This CDR3 is 13 amino acids long.

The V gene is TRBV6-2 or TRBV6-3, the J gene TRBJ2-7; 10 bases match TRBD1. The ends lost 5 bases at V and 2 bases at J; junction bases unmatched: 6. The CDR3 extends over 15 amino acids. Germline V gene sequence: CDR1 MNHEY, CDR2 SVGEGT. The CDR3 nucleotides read TGTGCCAGCAGTGCAACGGGGACAGGGGCCTACGAGCAGTACTTC. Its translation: CASSATGTGAYEQYF.

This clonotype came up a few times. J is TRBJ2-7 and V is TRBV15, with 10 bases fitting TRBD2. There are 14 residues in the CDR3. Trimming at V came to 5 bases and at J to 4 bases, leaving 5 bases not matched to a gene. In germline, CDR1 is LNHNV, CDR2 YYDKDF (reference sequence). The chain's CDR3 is CATSAGLAAYEQYF. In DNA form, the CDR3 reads TGTGCCACCAGCGCAGGACTAGCGGCGTACGAGCAGTACTTC.

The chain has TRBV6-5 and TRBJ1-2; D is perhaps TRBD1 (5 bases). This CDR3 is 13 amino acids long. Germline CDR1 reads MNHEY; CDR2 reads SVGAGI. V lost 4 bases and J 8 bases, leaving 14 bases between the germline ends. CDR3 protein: CASSLSGIYGYTF. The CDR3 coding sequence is TGTGCCAGCAGTTTGTCAGGGATTTACGGCTACACCTTC.

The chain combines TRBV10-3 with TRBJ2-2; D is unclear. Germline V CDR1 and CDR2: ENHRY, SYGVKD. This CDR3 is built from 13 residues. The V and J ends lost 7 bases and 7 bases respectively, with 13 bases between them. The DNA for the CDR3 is TGTGCCATCAAAGAGGTGGTGTTCGGGGAGCTGTTTTTT. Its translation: CAIKEVVFGELFF.

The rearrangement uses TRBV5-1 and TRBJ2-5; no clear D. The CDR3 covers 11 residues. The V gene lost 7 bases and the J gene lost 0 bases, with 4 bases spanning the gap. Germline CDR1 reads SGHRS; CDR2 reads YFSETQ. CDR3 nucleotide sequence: TGCGCCAGCCAGGACCAAGAGACCCAGTACTTC. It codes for CASQDQETQYF.

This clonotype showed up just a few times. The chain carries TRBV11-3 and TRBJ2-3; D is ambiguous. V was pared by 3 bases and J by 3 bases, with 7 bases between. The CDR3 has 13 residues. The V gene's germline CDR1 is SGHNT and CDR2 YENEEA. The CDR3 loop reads CASSFPPTDTQYF. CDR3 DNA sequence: TGTGCCAGCAGCTTCCCCCCTACAGATACGCAGTATTTT.

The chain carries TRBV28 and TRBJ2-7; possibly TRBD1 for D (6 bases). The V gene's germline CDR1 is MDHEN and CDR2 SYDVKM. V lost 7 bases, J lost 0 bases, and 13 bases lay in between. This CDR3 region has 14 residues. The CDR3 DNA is TGTGCCAGCACCGACCAAGGGGGCTCCTACGAGCAGTACTTC. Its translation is CASTDQGGSYEQYF.